Sequencing of this T cell receptor (beta chain) was carried out in a study of T cells after yellow fever vaccination. Study-wide results and limits: Post-booster samples contained most primary-vaccination clones (more than 95% CD4, approximately 88% CD8). Clonotypes shared by both compartments, CD4 and CD8, made up a small share.

With respect to this clonotype: Its antigen is currently unknown. Being one base from a much bigger clone, this may be a read error.

The authors made TCR cDNA by 5'RACE template switching, adding a universal primer site and UMIs. MiXCR, applied by TCRdb to the 5' RACE reads, yields one record per CDR3 protein. The table shows under 200,000 distinct CDR3 sequences, with under 7.5% occurring only once. This CDR3 is built from 13 residues. Looked up from germline, CDR1 is SGHRS and CDR2 is YFSETQ. V was pared by 7 bases and J by 12 bases, with 12 bases of the junction left unmatched. The rearrangement links TRBV5-1 to TRBJ2-1, with TRBD1 matching 8 bases. This TCR was recovered from a man aged 18 to 35 who received the YFV17D yellow fever vaccine. The sample in question was CD4+ T cells sorted from PBMCs, obtained 5 days after the first yellow fever vaccination. The DNA for the CDR3 is TGCGCCAGCGGAAACCAGGGGGCTGATGGGCAGTTCTTC. Protein product: CASGNQGADGQFF.